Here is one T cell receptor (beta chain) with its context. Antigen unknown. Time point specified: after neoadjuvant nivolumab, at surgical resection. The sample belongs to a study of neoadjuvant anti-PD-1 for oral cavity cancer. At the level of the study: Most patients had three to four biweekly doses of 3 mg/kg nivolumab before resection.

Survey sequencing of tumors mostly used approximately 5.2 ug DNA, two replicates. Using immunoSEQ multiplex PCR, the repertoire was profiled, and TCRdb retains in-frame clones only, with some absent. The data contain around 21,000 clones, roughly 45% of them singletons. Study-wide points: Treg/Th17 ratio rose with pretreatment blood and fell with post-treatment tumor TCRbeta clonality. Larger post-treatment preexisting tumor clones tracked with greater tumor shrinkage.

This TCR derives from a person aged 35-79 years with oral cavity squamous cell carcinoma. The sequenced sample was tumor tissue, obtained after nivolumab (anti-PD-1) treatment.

The CDR3 sequence: CASSSPGQGAGANVLTF. The CDR3 coding sequence is TGTGCCAGCAGTTCTCCGGGACAGGGAGCTGGGGCCAACGTCCTGACTTTC. V usage is TRBV27 and J usage is TRBJ2-6; 9 bases match TRBD1. There are 17 residues in the CDR3. V dropped 4 bases and J dropped 2; count of bases not matched to a gene: 6. The V gene's germline CDR1 is MNHEY and CDR2 SMNVEV (reference sequence).